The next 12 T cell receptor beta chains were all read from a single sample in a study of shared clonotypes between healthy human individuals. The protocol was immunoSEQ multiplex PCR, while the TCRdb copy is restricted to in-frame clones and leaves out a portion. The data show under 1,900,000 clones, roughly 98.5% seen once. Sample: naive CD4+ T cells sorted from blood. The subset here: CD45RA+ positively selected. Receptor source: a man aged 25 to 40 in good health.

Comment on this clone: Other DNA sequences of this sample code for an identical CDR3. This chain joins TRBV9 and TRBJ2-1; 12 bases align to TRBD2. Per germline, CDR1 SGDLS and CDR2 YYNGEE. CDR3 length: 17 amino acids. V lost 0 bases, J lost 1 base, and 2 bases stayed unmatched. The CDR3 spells CASSVVGTSGSYNEQFF. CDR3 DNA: TGTGCCAGCAGCGTAGTCGGGACTAGCGGGTCCTACAATGAGCAGTTCTTC.

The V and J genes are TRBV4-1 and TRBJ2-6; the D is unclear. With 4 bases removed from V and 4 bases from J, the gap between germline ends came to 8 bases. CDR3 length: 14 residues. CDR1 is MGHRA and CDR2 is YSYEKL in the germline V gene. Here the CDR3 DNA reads TGCGCCAGCAGCCCGGTGCCCGGGGCCAACGTCCTGACTTTC. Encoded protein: CASSPVPGANVLTF.

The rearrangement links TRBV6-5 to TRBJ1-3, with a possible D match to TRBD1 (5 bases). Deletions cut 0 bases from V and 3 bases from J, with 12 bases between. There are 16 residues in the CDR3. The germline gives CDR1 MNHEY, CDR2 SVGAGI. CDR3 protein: CASSYSRPRDGNTIYF. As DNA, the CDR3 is TGTGCCAGCAGTTACTCGAGGCCCAGGGATGGAAACACCATATATTTT.

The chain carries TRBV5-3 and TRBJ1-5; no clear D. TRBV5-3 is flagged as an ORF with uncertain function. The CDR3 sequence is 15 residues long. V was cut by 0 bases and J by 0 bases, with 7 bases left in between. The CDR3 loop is CARSLAPGSNQPQHF. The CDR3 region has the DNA TGTGCCAGAAGCTTGGCTCCTGGTAGCAATCAGCCCCAGCATTTT.

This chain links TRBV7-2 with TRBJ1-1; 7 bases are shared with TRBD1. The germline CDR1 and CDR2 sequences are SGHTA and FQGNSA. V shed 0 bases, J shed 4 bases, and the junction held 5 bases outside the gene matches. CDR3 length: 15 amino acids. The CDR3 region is CASSLATGYGTEAFF. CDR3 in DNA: TGTGCCAGCAGCTTAGCGACAGGGTACGGCACTGAAGCTTTCTTT. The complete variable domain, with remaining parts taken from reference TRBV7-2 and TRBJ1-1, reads GAGVSQSPSNKVTEKGKDVELRCDPISGHTALYWYRQSLGQGLEFLIYFQGNSAPDKSGLPSDRFSAERTGGSVSTLTIQRTQQEDSAVYLCASSLATGYGTEAFFGQGTRLTVV.

The CDR3 loop reads CASSLGDTQYF. The CDR3 coding sequence is TGTGCCAGCTCACTAGGAGATACGCAGTATTTT. The chain recombines TRBV18 with TRBJ2-3; D gene uncertain. Germline lookup yields CDR1 KGHSH and CDR2 LQKENI. V was clipped by 4 bases and J by 5 bases, with 4 bases between them. This CDR3 has 11 amino acids.

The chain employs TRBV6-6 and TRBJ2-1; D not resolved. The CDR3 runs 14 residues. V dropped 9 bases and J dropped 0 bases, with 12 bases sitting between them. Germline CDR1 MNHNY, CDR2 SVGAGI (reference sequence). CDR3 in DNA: TGTGCCAGTTGTTACAGTAGCTCCTACAATGAGCAGTTCTTC. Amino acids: CASCYSSSYNEQFF.

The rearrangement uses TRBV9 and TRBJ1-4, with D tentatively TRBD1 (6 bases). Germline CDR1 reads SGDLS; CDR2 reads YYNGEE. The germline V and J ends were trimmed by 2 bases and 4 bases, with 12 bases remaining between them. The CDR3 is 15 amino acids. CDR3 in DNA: TGTGCCAGCAGCGTCGGGGGGCTCGGTAATGAAAAACTGTTTTTT. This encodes CASSVGGLGNEKLFF.

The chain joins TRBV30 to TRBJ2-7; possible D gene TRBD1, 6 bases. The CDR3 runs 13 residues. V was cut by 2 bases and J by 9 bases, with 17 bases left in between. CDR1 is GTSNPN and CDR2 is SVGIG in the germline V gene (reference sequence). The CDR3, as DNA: TGTGCCTGGAGTCACAGGGTCTATTTGGGGCAGTACTTC. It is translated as CAWSHRVYLGQYF.

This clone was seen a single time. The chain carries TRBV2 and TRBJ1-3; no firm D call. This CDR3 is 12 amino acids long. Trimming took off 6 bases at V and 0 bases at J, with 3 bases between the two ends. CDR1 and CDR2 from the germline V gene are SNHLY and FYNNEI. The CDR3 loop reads CASRISGNTIYF. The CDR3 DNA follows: TGTGCCAGCAGGATCTCTGGAAACACCATATATTTT.

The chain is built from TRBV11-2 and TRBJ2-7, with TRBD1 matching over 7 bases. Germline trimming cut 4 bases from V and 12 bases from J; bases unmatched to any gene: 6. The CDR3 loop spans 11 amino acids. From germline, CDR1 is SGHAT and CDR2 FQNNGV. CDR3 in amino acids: CASSSGQERYF. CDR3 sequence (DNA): TGTGCCAGCAGCTCCGGACAGGAAAGGTACTTC.

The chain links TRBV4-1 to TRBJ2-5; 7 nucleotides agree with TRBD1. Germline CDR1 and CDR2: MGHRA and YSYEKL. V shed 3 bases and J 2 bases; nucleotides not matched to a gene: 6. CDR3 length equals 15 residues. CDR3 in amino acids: CASSHKQGLQETQYF. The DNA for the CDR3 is TGCGCCAGCAGCCACAAACAGGGGCTTCAAGAGACCCAGTACTTC.